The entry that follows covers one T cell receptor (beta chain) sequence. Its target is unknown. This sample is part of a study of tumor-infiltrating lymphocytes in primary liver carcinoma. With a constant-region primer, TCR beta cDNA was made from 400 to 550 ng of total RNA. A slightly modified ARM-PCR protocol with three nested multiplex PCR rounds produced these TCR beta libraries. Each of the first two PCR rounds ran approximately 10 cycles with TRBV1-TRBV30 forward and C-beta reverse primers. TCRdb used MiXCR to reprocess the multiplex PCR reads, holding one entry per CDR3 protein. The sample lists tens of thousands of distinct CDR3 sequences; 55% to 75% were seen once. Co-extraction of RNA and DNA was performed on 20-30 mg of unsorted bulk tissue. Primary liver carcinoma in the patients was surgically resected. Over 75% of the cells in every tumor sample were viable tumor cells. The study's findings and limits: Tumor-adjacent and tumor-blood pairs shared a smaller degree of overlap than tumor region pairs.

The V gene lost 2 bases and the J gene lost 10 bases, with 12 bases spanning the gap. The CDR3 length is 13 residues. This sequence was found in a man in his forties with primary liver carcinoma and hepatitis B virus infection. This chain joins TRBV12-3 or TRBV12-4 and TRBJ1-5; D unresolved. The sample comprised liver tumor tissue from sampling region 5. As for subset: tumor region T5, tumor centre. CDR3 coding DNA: TGTGCCAGCAGTTTACTGGCAGACCAACCCCAGCATTTT. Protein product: CASSLLADQPQHF.